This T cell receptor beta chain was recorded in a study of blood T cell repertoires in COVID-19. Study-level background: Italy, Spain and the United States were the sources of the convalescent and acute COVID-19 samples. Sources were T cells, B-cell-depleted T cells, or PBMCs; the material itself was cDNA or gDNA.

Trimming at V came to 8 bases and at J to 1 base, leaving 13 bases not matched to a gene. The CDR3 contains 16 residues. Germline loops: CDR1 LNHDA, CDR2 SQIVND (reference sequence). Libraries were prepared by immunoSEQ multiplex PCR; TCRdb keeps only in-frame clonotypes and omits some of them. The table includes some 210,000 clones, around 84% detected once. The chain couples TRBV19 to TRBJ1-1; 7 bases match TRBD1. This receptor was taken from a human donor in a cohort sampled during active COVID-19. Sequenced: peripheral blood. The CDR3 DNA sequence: TGTGCCAGTCACTCCGGACAGGCCCGGCGGAACACTGAAGCTTTCTTT. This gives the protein CASHSGQARRNTEAFF.